The 24 T cell receptor beta chains listed next were all sequenced from one sample in a study of monozygotic twins with inflammatory bowel disease. After re-calling the 5' RACE reads, TCRdb lists one entry per CDR3 protein, DNA absent. The sample table sets out roughly 100,000 distinct CDR3 sequences. Sequencing was carried out using blood. Receptor source: a human donor with ulcerative colitis or Crohn's disease, or a healthy co-twin of an affected twin (not recorded which).

The chain employs TRBV4-2 and TRBJ2-7; the TCRdb call, TRBD1, lacks DNA for checking. The CDR3 consists of 16 residues. Germline CDR1 LGHNA, CDR2 YNFKEQ. The CDR3: CASSQFGGTSSYEQYF.

V and J are TRBV20-1 and TRBJ2-2; the TRBD1 assignment by TCRdb is unverifiable without DNA. In germline, CDR1 is DFQATT, CDR2 SNEGSKA (reference sequence). This CDR3 comprises 15 residues. CDR3: CSAKMSPSNTGELFF.

The V and J genes are TRBV14 and TRBJ2-4; TCRdb outputs TRBD1, but without DNA this stays unchecked. The CDR3 loop spans 13 amino acids. From germline, CDR1 is SGHDN and CDR2 FVKESK. CDR3 protein: CASSQGRGDIQYF. Supplemented by reference TRBV14 and TRBJ2-4, the full variable domain reads EAGVTQFPSHSVIEKGQTVTLRCDPISGHDNLYWYRRVMGKEIKFLLHFVKESKQDESGMPNNRFLAERTGGTYSTLKVQPAELEDSGVYFCASSQGRGDIQYFGAGTRLSVL.

The chain links TRBV7-2 to TRBJ1-6; TCRdb proposes TRBD1, but this gene call is untestable without DNA. CDR1 is SGHTA, CDR2 FQGNSA, per germline. This CDR3 is 16 amino acids long. CDR3 sequence reads: CASSLATGTPNSPLHF.

The rearrangement links TRBV27 to TRBJ2-7; lacking DNA, the TRBD1 call made by TCRdb goes unchecked. The CDR3 runs to 14 residues. The germline V gene has CDR1 MNHEY and CDR2 SMNVEV (reference sequence). Here the CDR3 reads CASRNRGIVYEQYF.

The V call is TRBV18, the J call TRBJ2-1. The CDR3 contains 15 residues. Germline lookup yields CDR1 KGHSH and CDR2 LQKENI. This CDR3 is CASSPRGQVGNEQFF. The variable domain in full, completed from reference TRBV18 and TRBJ2-1, reads NAGVMQNPRHLVRRRGQEARLRCSPMKGHSHVYWYRQLPEEGLKFMVYLQKENIIDESGMPKERFSAEFPKEGPSILRIQQVVRGDSAAYFCASSPRGQVGNEQFFGPGTRLTVL.

The gene calls are TRBV7-2 and TRBJ1-2. CDR3 length equals 16 residues. Germline V gene sequence: CDR1 SGHTA, CDR2 FQGNSA. The chain's CDR3 is CASSLETTRRSYGYTF.

The chain is built from TRBV5-1 and TRBJ1-1; TCRdb indicates TRBD1, and absent DNA this call remains unverified. The CDR3 sequence is 17 residues long. Germline V gene lookup returns CDR1 SGHRS and CDR2 YFSETQ. The CDR3 here is CASSLGTGGAGGTEAFF.

The chain joins TRBV20-1 to TRBJ1-2. Germline V gene data show CDR1 as DFQATT and CDR2 as SNEGSKA (reference sequence). The CDR3 is 12 amino acids. The CDR3 loop reads CSARDSSYGYTF.

CDR3 sequence: CATSEHRDTYNEQFF. The rearrangement joins TRBV24-1 to TRBJ2-1; TCRdb indicates TRBD1, and absent DNA this call remains unverified. The germline gives CDR1 KGHDR, CDR2 SFDVKD. This CDR3 comprises 15 residues.

CDR3 region: CASSSGQASRADTQYF. This chain links TRBV6-5 with TRBJ2-3; lacking DNA, the TRBD1 call made by TCRdb goes unchecked. The CDR3 contains 16 residues. Germline V lookup: CDR1 MNHEY, CDR2 SVGAGI.

The rearrangement links TRBV7-8 to TRBJ1-2. This CDR3 has 15 residues. CDR1 SGHVS and CDR2 FQNEAQ come from the germline V gene. The CDR3 protein is CASSLVSHSNYGYTF. The complete variable domain, with remaining parts taken from reference TRBV7-8 and TRBJ1-2, reads GAGVSQSPRYKVAKRGQDVALRCDPISGHVSLFWYQQALGQGPEFLTYFQNEAQLDKSGLPSDRFFAERPEGSVSTLKIQRTQQEDSAVYLCASSLVSHSNYGYTFGSGTRLTVV.

This chain uses TRBV7-2 with TRBJ2-7. Germline V gene sequence: CDR1 SGHTA, CDR2 FQGNSA. This CDR3 has 13 amino acids. CDR3 loop: CASSLEPSLEQYF.

The chain links TRBV18 to TRBJ1-5. In germline, CDR1 is KGHSH, CDR2 LQKENI. The CDR3 runs to 12 residues. CDR3 region: CASSPPHQPQHF.

The chain uses TRBV14 and TRBJ2-1; TCRdb's D gene call, TRBD2, goes unchecked for lack of DNA. The CDR3 has 15 residues. From germline, CDR1 is SGHDN and CDR2 FVKESK. CDR3 sequence reads: CASSPLSTDYNEQFF.

V gene TRBV6-5 combines with J gene TRBJ1-5; TCRdb's D call of TRBD1 is untestable without DNA. There are 17 residues in the CDR3. CDR1 and CDR2 from the germline V gene are MNHEY and SVGAGI. This CDR3 is CASSHLPKGQLVGPQHF.

CDR3 sequence reads: CSGAGTYEQYF. The rearrangement uses TRBV29-1 and TRBJ2-7; TCRdb picks TRBD2, but there is no DNA to check that call. CDR3 length equals 11 residues. The germline CDR1 and CDR2 sequences are SQVTM and ANQGSEA.

The rearrangement uses TRBV12-5 and TRBJ2-2. The CDR3 runs to 13 residues. CDR1 is LGHNT and CDR2 is FRNRAP in the germline V gene. CDR3 region: CASGLGATGELFF.

This chain links TRBV19 with TRBJ2-1. This CDR3 is 12 amino acids long. Germline-derived CDR1 and CDR2 are LNHDA and SQIVND (reference sequence). The CDR3 reads CASSPVDREQFF.

The chain has TRBV6-2 or TRBV6-3 and TRBJ1-5; with no DNA, the TCRdb D assignment of TRBD1 cannot be verified. The CDR3 spans 14 residues. Germline loops: CDR1 MNHEY, CDR2 SVGEGT. CDR3 region: CASRPDRSNQPQHF.

V usage is TRBV2 and J usage is TRBJ2-1; without DNA, the TCRdb call of TRBD1 cannot be checked. The CDR3 contains 14 residues. Germline CDR1 SNHLY, CDR2 FYNNEI. The CDR3 region is CASKTGTGSNEQFF. The full variable domain, completed using reference TRBV2 and TRBJ2-1, is EPEVTQTPSHQVTQMGQEVILRCVPISNHLYFYWYRQILGQKVEFLVSFYNNEISEKSEIFDDQFSVERPDGSNFTLKIRSTKLEDSAMYFCASKTGTGSNEQFFGPGTRLTVL.

The rearrangement joins TRBV12-5 to TRBJ1-1. CDR3 length: 13 amino acids. Looked up from germline, CDR1 is LGHNT and CDR2 is FRNRAP. The CDR3 sequence: CASGVWGNTEAFF. The full variable domain, its missing parts supplied by reference TRBV12-5 and TRBJ1-1, is DARVTQTPRHKVTEMGQEVTMRCQPILGHNTVFWYRQTMMQGLELLAYFRNRAPLDDSGMPKDRFSAEMPDATLATLKIQPSEPRDSAVYFCASGVWGNTEAFFGQGTRLTVV.

The gene calls are TRBV5-1 and TRBJ1-2; absent DNA, TCRdb's TRBD1 call cannot be checked. The CDR3 sequence is 13 residues long. Germline CDR1 SGHRS, CDR2 YFSETQ. The CDR3 here is CASSSPGNYGYTF. Looking up the rest from reference TRBV5-1 and TRBJ1-2 gives the full variable domain: KAGVTQTPRYLIKTRGQQVTLSCSPISGHRSVSWYQQTPGQGLQFLFEYFSETQRNKGNFPGRFSGRQFSNSRSEMNVSTLELGDSALYLCASSSPGNYGYTFGSGTRLTVV.

The chain has TRBV7-2 and TRBJ2-5; checking the TCRdb D call of TRBD1 is not possible without DNA. The CDR3 loop spans 16 amino acids. The germline V gene encodes CDR1 SGHTA and CDR2 FQGNSA. The CDR3 loop reads CASSLAASVPTETQYF.